A selection of T cell receptor beta chains follows, all from one sample in a study of cytomegalovirus exposure and HLA in healthy donors. Measured with immunoSEQ multiplex PCR; TCRdb has only the in-frame clones, and not every one. The table records about 100,000 clones, approximately 89% of them present only once. Sequences were obtained from PBMCs. These receptors were obtained from a man under 40 in good health and CMV-seronegative. Both conserved end residues are part of each CDR3. D genes are given only for firm matches. The size field is filled for only some rows; it gives once, few, many or a size class.

>.|.|TRBV21-1|TRBJ2-3
TGTGCCAGCAGCTTAGAGCGGGAGAGAGATACGCAGTATTTT
CASSLERERDTQYF
>.|.|TRBV20-1|TRBJ1-1
TGCAGTGCTCCCCGAGCGGCTGAAGCTTTCTTT
CSAPRAAEAFF
>TRBD1|.|TRBV18|TRBJ2-3
TGTGCCAGCTCACGGGACAGGGGCACAGATACGCAGTATTTT
CASSRDRGTDTQYF
>.|few|TRBV2|TRBJ1-3
TGTGCCAGCAGTGAAGCTAGTAGCATCGCAGGAAACACCATATATTTT
CASSEASSIAGNTIYF
>.|.|TRBV11-2|TRBJ1-5
TGTGCCAGCAGCCATGAGAGCAATCAGCCCCAGCATTTT
CASSHESNQPQHF
>.|.|TRBV29-1|TRBJ1-2
TGCAGCGTTGAAGATTTGGCAGGTCGTGGCTACACCTTC
CSVEDLAGRGYTF
>.|.|TRBV7-2|TRBJ2-7
TGTGCCAGCAGCACCAGACAGGGAGGCGACGAGCAGTACTTC
CASSTRQGGDEQYF
>TRBD1|.|TRBV7-9|TRBJ1-3
TGTGCCAGCAGCCATCGGACAGGGAGAAACACCATATATTTT
CASSHRTGRNTIYF
>.|.|TRBV10-3|TRBJ2-6
TGTGCCATCACAGGGTCTACGTCTGGGGCCAACGTCCTGACTTTC
CAITGSTSGANVLTF
>TRBD1|once|TRBV7-9|TRBJ1-4
TGTGCCACAGGGGGGCGGAACGATGTAAAACTGTTTTTT
CATGGRNDVKLFF
>.|.|TRBV27|TRBJ1-1
TGTGCCAGCACCGCAAACAGGAACACTGAAGCTTTCTTT
CASTANRNTEAFF
>.|.|TRBV19|TRBJ2-5
TGTGCCAGTAGTCCAGCTTCGGAGATGGAGACCCAGTACTTC
CASSPASEMETQYF
>.|few|TRBV5-5|TRBJ2-5
TGTGCCAGCAGCGGGGGCGCTTACCAAGAGACCCAGTACTTC
CASSGGAYQETQYF
>.|.|TRBV4-3|TRBJ1-5
TGCGCCAGCAGCCAAGATCCGGGGGGCGGACAGCCCCAGCATTTT
CASSQDPGGGQPQHF
>.|.|TRBV30|TRBJ1-6
TGTGCCTGGAGTGTACGTACGCTGGCCTCACCCCTCCACTTT
CAWSVRTLASPLHF
>TRBD1|.|TRBV2|TRBJ1-2
TGTGCCAGCACCGAGCCCTACAGGGGACATGGCTACACCTTC
CASTEPYRGHGYTF
>TRBD1|.|TRBV30|TRBJ1-5
TGTGCCTGGTCTTCAGGGGGTTTGCAGCCCCAGCATTTT
CAWSSGGLQPQHF
>.|few|TRBV4-1|TRBJ2-1
TGCGCCAGCAGCCAATGGGGGGGGCGTTACAATGAGCAGTTCTTC
CASSQWGGRYNEQFF
>.|.|TRBV9|TRBJ1-1
TGTGCCAGCAGCATCCGGGGGGAGAACACTGAAGCTTTCTTT
CASSIRGENTEAFF
>.|.|TRBV9|TRBJ1-1
TGTGCCAGCAGCGAAGACAGATCCACTGAAGCTTTCTTT
CASSEDRSTEAFF
>.|.|TRBV18|TRBJ1-1
TGTGCCAGCTCACCCTCGGGGAGAGGGCTCCTAATGAACACTGAAGCTTTCTTT
CASSPSGRGLLMNTEAFF
>TRBD1|.|TRBV15|TRBJ1-2
TGTGCCACCAGCACTAAGACAGGGGCTAACTATGGCTACACCTTC
CATSTKTGANYGYTF
>.|.|TRBV30|TRBJ2-2
TGTGCCTGGAGGAACGCCGGGACTCTAAACACCGGGGAGCTGTTTTTT
CAWRNAGTLNTGELFF
>TRBD2|.|TRBV9|TRBJ2-1
TGTGCCAGCAGCGTACGGACTAGCGGGATGAGCTCCTACAATGAGCAGTTCTTC
CASSVRTSGMSSYNEQFF
>.|once|TRBV30|TRBJ2-1
TGTGCCTGGAGTGGCCTCGGTGAGCAGTTCTTC
CAWSGLGEQFF
>TRBD1|.|TRBV18|TRBJ1-3
TGTGCCAGCTCAGGACAGGGGCCGTACTCTGGAAACACCATATATTTT
CASSGQGPYSGNTIYF
>.|.|TRBV29-1|TRBJ2-1
TGCAGCGTTGAAGACGGCCGGGGGTTGTTTAACAATGAGCAGTTCTTC
CSVEDGRGLFNNEQFF
>TRBD2|.|TRBV18|TRBJ2-7
TGTGCCAGCTCACCATCTTACGGGGGGAGCGACCACGAGCAGTACTTC
CASSPSYGGSDHEQYF